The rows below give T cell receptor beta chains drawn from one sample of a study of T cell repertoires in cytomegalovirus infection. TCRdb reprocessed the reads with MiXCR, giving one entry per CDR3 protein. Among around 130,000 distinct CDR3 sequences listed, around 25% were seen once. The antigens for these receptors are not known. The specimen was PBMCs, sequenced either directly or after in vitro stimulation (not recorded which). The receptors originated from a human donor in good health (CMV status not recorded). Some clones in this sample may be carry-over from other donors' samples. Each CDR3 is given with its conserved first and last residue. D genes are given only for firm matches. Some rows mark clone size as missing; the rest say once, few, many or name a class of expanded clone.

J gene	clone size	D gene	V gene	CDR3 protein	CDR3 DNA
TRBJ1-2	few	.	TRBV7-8	CASSFFRDASNYGYTF	TGTGCCAGCAGCTTTTTCAGGGACGCTTCTAACTATGGCTACACCTTC
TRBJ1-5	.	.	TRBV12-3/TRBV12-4	CASSLLDNQPQHF	TGTGCCAGCAGTTTACTCGACAATCAGCCCCAGCATTTT
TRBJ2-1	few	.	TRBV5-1	CASSLGRQTAYNEQFF	TGCGCCAGCAGCTTGGGGCGACAAACGGCCTACAATGAGCAGTTCTTC
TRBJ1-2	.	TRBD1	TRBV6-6	CASSYSDRGLRGYTF	TGTGCCAGCAGTTACTCCGACAGGGGGCTCCGGGGCTACACCTTC
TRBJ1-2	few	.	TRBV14	CASSQVQGYGYTF	TGTGCCAGCAGCCAAGTACAGGGCTATGGCTACACCTTC
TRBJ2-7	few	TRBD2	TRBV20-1	CSAGRDYGYEQYF	TGCAGTGCTGGCCGGGACTACGGCTACGAGCAGTACTTC
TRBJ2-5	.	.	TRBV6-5	CASGGGARKTQYF	TGTGCCAGCGGGGGGGGGGCTCGGAAGACCCAGTACTTC
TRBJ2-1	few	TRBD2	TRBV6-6	CASSRSLDRQRGKPNEQFF	TGTGCCAGCAGCCGATCCCTTGACCGGCAGCGGGGTAAACCCAATGAGCAGTTCTTC
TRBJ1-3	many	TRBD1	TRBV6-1	CASSTGGAGNTIYF	TGTGCCAGCAGTACAGGGGGAGCTGGAAACACCATATATTTT
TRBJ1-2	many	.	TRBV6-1	CASRARGSGYTF	TGTGCCAGCAGGGCCCGGGGCTCTGGCTACACCTTC
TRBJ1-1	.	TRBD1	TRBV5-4	CASRAGGGGTEAFF	TGTGCCAGCAGGGCGGGAGGGGGCGGCACTGAAGCTTTCTTT
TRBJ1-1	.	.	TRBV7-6	CASSDLQGNTEAFF	TGTGCCAGCAGCGATTTACAGGGGAACACTGAAGCTTTCTTT
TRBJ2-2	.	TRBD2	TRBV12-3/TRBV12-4	CASSFSGLATGELFF	TGTGCCAGCAGTTTTTCGGGACTAGCAACCGGGGAGCTGTTTTTT
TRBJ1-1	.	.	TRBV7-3	CASSETANTEAFF	TGTGCCAGCAGCGAGACAGCAAACACTGAAGCTTTCTTT
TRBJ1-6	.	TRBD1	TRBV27	CASSFLLGQGGSPLHF	TGTGCCAGCAGTTTCCTTCTAGGACAGGGAGGTTCACCCCTCCACTTT
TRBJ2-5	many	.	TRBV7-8	CAIKERRDIQETQYF	TGTGCCATCAAGGAGAGGCGGGATATCCAAGAGACCCAGTACTTC